This T cell receptor beta chain was recovered during a study of shared clonotypes between healthy human individuals. Study-wide results and limits: Non-shared clonotypes had lower generation probabilities than clonotypes shared by all four sorted-subset donors.

Of note for this clone: As yet, its antigen is unknown.

Germline V gene sequence: CDR1 MDHEN, CDR2 SYDVKM. This CDR3 has 14 amino acids. V was trimmed by 6 bases and J by 1 base, leaving 13 bases between them. Assay used: immunoSEQ multiplex PCR; TCRdb lists only in-frame clones, some missing. The data contain some 630,000 clones, roughly 95% of them seen just once; the ten biggest clones take up less than 0.13%. As defined, naive CD8 cells were CD45RO-negative and positively selected for CCR7, with terminally differentiated effector memory CD45RA+ cells excluded. The source material was naive CD8+ T cells sorted from blood. This clonotype originated in a young woman in good health. The chain employs TRBV28 and TRBJ2-7; D may be TRBD1 (6 bases). For the CDR3, the DNA is TGTGCCAGCAGCCCATCAGACAGGTCCTACGAGCAGTACTTC. This codes for CASSPSDRSYEQYF.